This T cell receptor (beta chain) derives from a study of blood T cell repertoires in COVID-19. Whole-study context: Donors in the United States, Italy and Spain gave samples during acute or convalescent COVID-19. T cells, B-cell-depleted T cells, or PBMCs provided the cDNA or gDNA that served as material.

The CDR3 has 17 residues. Trimming removed 1 base from V and 8 bases from J; junction bases left unmatched: 14. Per germline, CDR1 LGHNA and CDR2 YSLEER. Per the authors' pipeline: By means of reference gene primer amplification, nucleated cell counts were estimated. Only in-frame clones appear in the TCRdb table, and some are missing; sequencing was by immunoSEQ multiplex PCR. That table furnishes V, J and clone size, whereas the DNA furnished D and trimming. This sample has about 80,000 clones, with 88% found just once. The chain joins TRBV4-3 to TRBJ2-1; 7 bases are a match to TRBD1. The sample comprised peripheral blood. The source is a woman of 80 years or more with acute or convalescent COVID-19. This CDR3 reads CASSQGSPSGGIHEQFF. In nucleotides, the CDR3 is TGCGCCAGCAGCCAAGGCTCCCCTTCAGGGGGTATTCATGAGCAGTTCTTC.